There are a few counts of the clone carrying this TCR beta chain. Its antigen is still unknown. One entry per CDR3 protein results from TCRdb running MiXCR on the reads. The sample includes 200,000 to 300,000 distinct CDR3 sequences, roughly an eighth of them seen just once. The record originates from a study of T cell repertoires in cytomegalovirus infection. Study information: It can be stated that public TCR beta signatures indicated CMV infection as well as a matching HLA type.

Study conclusions and caveats: HLA-C-restricted, CMV-specific TCR beta clonotypes were dominant ex vivo.

J lost 6 bases, V lost 6 bases, and 13 bases had no gene match. This CDR3 comprises 15 residues. The chain employs TRBV12-3 or TRBV12-4 and TRBJ2-7; 8 nucleotides match TRBD2. The sequence was obtained from a human donor in good health (CMV status not recorded). Some clones in this sample may be carry-over from other donors' samples. Input material: PBMCs. The DNA for the CDR3 is TGTGCCAGCAGCAAATCCGGCGGGGGGCCCATCGAGCAGTACTTC. Translated, it gives CASSKSGGGPIEQYF.